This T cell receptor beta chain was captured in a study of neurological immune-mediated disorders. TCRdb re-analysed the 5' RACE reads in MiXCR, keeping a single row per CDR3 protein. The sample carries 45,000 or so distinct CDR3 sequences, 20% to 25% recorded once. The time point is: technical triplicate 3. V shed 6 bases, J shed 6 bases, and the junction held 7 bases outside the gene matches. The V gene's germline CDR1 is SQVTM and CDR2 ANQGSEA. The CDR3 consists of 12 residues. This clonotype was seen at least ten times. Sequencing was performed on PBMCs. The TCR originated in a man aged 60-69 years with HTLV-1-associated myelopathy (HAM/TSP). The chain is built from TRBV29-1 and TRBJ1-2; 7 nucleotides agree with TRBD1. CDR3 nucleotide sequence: TGCAGCGTCTGGACAGGCGTGAATGGCTACACCTTC. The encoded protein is CSVWTGVNGYTF.